This TCR beta chain was recovered during a study of T cells after yellow fever vaccination. MiXCR was run by TCRdb on the 5' RACE reads, yielding one entry per CDR3 protein. Among around 150,000 distinct CDR3 sequences listed, approximately 6.8% were seen once. In its sample, this clonotype was seen many times. Its antigen is unknown. The junction had 8 bases not matched to a gene; V was cut back by 8 bases and J by 7 bases. CDR1 MGHDK and CDR2 SYGVNS come from the germline V gene. The CDR3 contains 15 residues. Study-wide results and caveats: Reappearance after the booster was observed for most primary-vaccination clones (roughly 97% CD4, around 90% CD8). It was the secondary response that reached its peak faster, day 5 versus 15, but it was weaker.

The gene calls are TRBV25-1 and TRBJ1-6, with 10 bases that match TRBD1. The sequence was collected from a man in his late teens or twenties who received the YFV17D yellow fever vaccine. Sequences were derived from CD4+ T cells sorted from PBMCs, sampled 5 days after the first yellow fever vaccination. CDR3 region: CASALADRGNSPLHF. The DNA for the CDR3 is TGTGCCAGCGCCCTTGCGGACAGGGGGAATTCACCCCTCCACTTT. The variable domain in full, completed from reference TRBV25-1 and TRBJ1-6, reads EADIYQTPRYLVIGTGKKITLECSQTMGHDKMYWYQQDPGMELHLIHYSYGVNSTEKGDLSSESTVSRIRTEHFPLTLESARPSHTSQYLCASALADRGNSPLHFGNGTRLTVT.